This T cell receptor (beta chain) derives from a study of blood T cells in healthy people across ages. Only a few counts were recorded for this clonotype. Just one base apart from a much larger clone, this may be a read error. Using a J-beta primer mix together with a sample-barcoded 5' primer, a second PCR was run for roughly 6 to 12 cycles. MiXCR was run by TCRdb on the 5' RACE reads, yielding one entry per CDR3 protein. The repertoire holds approximately 810,000 distinct CDR3 sequences, with under 30% as singletons. There are 13 residues in the CDR3. J gave up 10 bases and V 10 bases, and 13 bases lay outside the gene matches. Germline CDR1 reads ENHRY; CDR2 reads SYGVKD.

Sequenced material: blood. This sequence originates from a woman of 80 years or more in good health. The chain couples TRBV10-3 to TRBJ2-1, with 7 bases aligning to TRBD1. The CDR3: CASGQATCPEQFF. CDR3 DNA sequence: TGTGCCAGCGGACAGGCGACTTGCCCCGAGCAGTTCTTC.